The clone carrying this T cell receptor beta chain was picked up one time. The sample belongs to a study of cytomegalovirus exposure and HLA in healthy donors. The CDR3 length is 13 residues. Trimming took 2 bases from V and 3 from J; bases not matched to a gene: 4. CDR1 is GTSNPN, CDR2 SVGIG, per germline (reference sequence). 60 Vbeta and 13 Jbeta primers were used in PCR. Method: immunoSEQ multiplex PCR; TCRdb's copy keeps in-frame clones and lacks some. The table has 110,000 or so clones, about 80% seen once. The sample consisted of PBMCs. The sequence came from a man aged 50 or older in good health and CMV-seropositive. The chain couples TRBV30 to TRBJ2-7; 7 bases align to TRBD1. CDR3 sequence (DNA): TGTGCCTGGAGTAAGGGGGCCGGCTACGAGCAGTACTTC. Translating gives CAWSKGAGYEQYF.